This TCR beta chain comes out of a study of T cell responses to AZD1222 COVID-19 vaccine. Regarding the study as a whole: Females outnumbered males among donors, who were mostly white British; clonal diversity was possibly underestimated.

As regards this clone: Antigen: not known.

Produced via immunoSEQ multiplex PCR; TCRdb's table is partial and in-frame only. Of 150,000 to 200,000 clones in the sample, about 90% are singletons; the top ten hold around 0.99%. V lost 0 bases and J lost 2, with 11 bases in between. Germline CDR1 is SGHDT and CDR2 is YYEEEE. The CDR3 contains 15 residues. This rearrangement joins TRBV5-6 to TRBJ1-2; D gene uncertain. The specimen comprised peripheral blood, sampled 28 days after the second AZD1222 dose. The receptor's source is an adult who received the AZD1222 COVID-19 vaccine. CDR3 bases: TGTGCCAGCAGCTTGGGGCAGAGAGACAACTATGGCTACACCTTC. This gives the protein CASSLGQRDNYGYTF.